The next 8 T cell receptor beta chains were all read from a single sample in a study of T cell changes during pregnancy in multiple sclerosis. TCRdb keeps only in-frame clones here, not all; method: immunoSEQ multiplex PCR. The data hold 45,000 to 75,000 clones, with almost 95% observed a single time. The sample here was peripheral blood, taken in the first trimester of pregnancy. These receptors all stem from a female donor with multiple sclerosis, enrolled in a pregnancy study.

This chain links TRBV15 with TRBJ2-2; D possibly corresponds to TRBD1 (6 bases). Trimming took off 9 bases at V and 7 bases at J, with 15 bases between the two ends. Germline assignment: CDR1 LNHNV and CDR2 YYDKDF (reference sequence). The CDR3 spans 13 residues. Here the CDR3 reads CATETGSNGELFF. DNA for the CDR3: TGTGCCACTGAAACAGGGTCGAACGGGGAGCTGTTTTTT. The full variable domain, completed using reference TRBV15 and TRBJ2-2, is DAMVIQNPRYQVTQFGKPVTLSCSQTLNHNVMYWYQQKSSQAPKLLFHYYDKDFNNEADTPDNFQSRRPNTSFCFLDIRSPGLGDTAMYLCATETGSNGELFFGEGSRLTVL.

Only a few counts were recorded for this clone. The chain employs TRBV7-2 and TRBJ2-5, with 8 bases lining up with TRBD2. V dropped 1 base and J dropped 5; count of bases not matched to a gene: 3. There are 14 residues in the CDR3. Germline V gene data show CDR1 as SGHTA and CDR2 as FQGNSA. The CDR3 nucleotides read TGTGCCAGCAGCTTAGGAACGGGGGGGGAGACCCAGTACTTC. It is translated as CASSLGTGGETQYF. The full variable domain, its missing parts supplied by reference TRBV7-2 and TRBJ2-5, is GAGVSQSPSNKVTEKGKDVELRCDPISGHTALYWYRQSLGQGLEFLIYFQGNSAPDKSGLPSDRFSAERTGGSVSTLTIQRTQQEDSAVYLCASSLGTGGETQYFGPGTRLLVL.

The rearrangement joins TRBV27 to TRBJ1-4, with 9 bases aligning to TRBD1. After removal of 8 bases from V and 4 bases from J, the junction contained 2 bases not matched to a gene. Germline lookup yields CDR1 MNHEY and CDR2 SMNVEV (reference sequence). This CDR3 is 13 amino acids long. The CDR3 loop reads CASRQGVNEKLFF. CDR3 coding DNA: TGTGCCAGCCGACAGGGGGTTAATGAAAAACTGTTTTTT.

The rearrangement links TRBV30 to TRBJ1-5; D possibly corresponds to TRBD1 (5 bases). V was clipped by 0 bases and J by 3 bases, with 9 bases between them. The CDR3 has 14 amino acids. CDR1 and CDR2 (germline): GTSNPN, SVGIG (reference sequence). The CDR3 coding sequence is TGTGCCTGGAGTGTAGCAGGGTTCAATCAGCCCCAGCATTTT. Protein: CAWSVAGFNQPQHF.

The chain couples TRBV7-2 to TRBJ2-7; TRBD2 matches 9 bases. Trimming removed 3 bases from V and 9 bases from J; junction bases left unmatched: 12. Germline loops: CDR1 SGHTA, CDR2 FQGNSA. This CDR3 is 15 amino acids long. CDR3 nucleotide sequence: TGTGCCAGCAGCTTGAAAGCGGGGGGAGGCGGGGCGCAGTACTTC. Amino acid sequence: CASSLKAGGGGAQYF.

The chain is built from TRBV9 and TRBJ1-2; the D is unclear. This CDR3 has 14 amino acids. Germline-derived CDR1 and CDR2 are SGDLS and YYNGEE. The V gene lost 4 bases and the J gene lost 3 bases, with 13 bases spanning the gap. Written as DNA, the CDR3 is TGTGCCAGCAGCCCCGGGAGGGCTGACTATGGCTACACCTTC. Residues: CASSPGRADYGYTF.

In this sample, this clone turned up once. This chain connects TRBV7-8 to TRBJ2-7, with 9 bases that match TRBD1. The CDR3 contains 20 residues. Germline values: CDR1 SGHVS, CDR2 FQNEAQ. With V trimmed by 1 base and J by 4 bases, 20 bases remained unmatched. As DNA, the CDR3 is TGTGCCAGCAGCTTAGGGGGCCGGGACAGGGCCTCTATGCCCCTTTACGAGCAGTACTTC. It yields the protein CASSLGGRDRASMPLYEQYF.

The chain carries TRBV11-2 and TRBJ1-1, with unresolved D. Deletions cut 4 bases from V and 5 bases from J, with 8 bases between. This CDR3 contains 12 residues. Per the germline V gene, CDR1 is SGHAT and CDR2 is FQNNGV. CDR3 DNA: TGTGCCAGCAGCTGGCGGTTAACTGAAGCTTTCTTT. Protein sequence: CASSWRLTEAFF.